Following are 30 T cell receptor beta chains from one sample sequenced in a study of chemoradiotherapy in HPV16-positive cancers (dated 2022 in TCRdb). Library preparation was by the immunoSEQ multiplex PCR assay. TCRdb took this table from immuneACCESS and kept in-frame rearrangements with V and J called. Such tables lack part of the clones; where checked against another copy, unresolved V genes explain under half of the gap, and the rest is unexplained. Within this sample are fewer than 6,000 clones, with approximately 87% of them counted one time only. Around 2.5% of the sample comes from the top ten. Sequenced here: tumor tissue, sampled from a patient who underwent chemoradiotherapy. The source of these receptors is a human donor with HPV-associated anogenital cancer.

The V gene is TRBV6-5, the J gene TRBJ2-3, with a tentative D call TRBD1 (6 bases). V lost 5 bases, J lost 5 bases, and 11 bases lay in between. Germline V CDR1 and CDR2: MNHEY, SVGAGI. The CDR3 consists of 13 residues. The CDR3, as DNA: TGTGCCAGCAGTCCGCTAGGGGGAGATACGCAGTATTTT. Its protein is CASSPLGGDTQYF.

The CDR3 loop reads CASSIPDRGHQPQHF. CDR3 DNA sequence: TGTGCCAGCAGTATACCAGACAGGGGTCATCAGCCCCAGCATTTT. J is TRBJ1-5 and V is TRBV28; TRBD1 matches 8 bases. V lost 5 bases to trimming and J lost 5 bases; unmatched junction nucleotides: 8. The CDR3 loop spans 15 amino acids. Per germline, CDR1 MDHEN and CDR2 SYDVKM.

The J gene is TRBJ2-3, the V gene TRBV5-1; the D gene is possibly TRBD2 (6 bases). V was pared by 4 bases and J by 4 bases, with 13 bases between. Germline V CDR1 and CDR2: SGHRS, YFSETQ. The CDR3 consists of 14 residues. CDR3 bases: TGCGCCAGCAGCCCCCGCGGGGAATCAGATACGCAGTATTTT. Amino acid sequence: CASSPRGESDTQYF.

There are a few counts of this clone. This rearrangement joins TRBV19 to TRBJ1-5; no reliable D call. The CDR3 has 15 amino acids. Trimming removed 5 bases from V and 2 bases from J, with 13 bases in between. The V gene's germline CDR1 is LNHDA and CDR2 SQIVND (reference sequence). CDR3 sequence (DNA): TGTGCCAGTAGTGCCTGGCGACTTGGCAATCAGCCCCAGCATTTT. Its translation: CASSAWRLGNQPQHF.

The table lists this clone with a count of one. The chain uses TRBV18 and TRBJ2-2; TRBD1 is a possible D gene (5 bases). The ends were cut back, 6 bases at V and 7 bases at J, with 21 bases in the middle. CDR1 is KGHSH, CDR2 LQKENI, per germline. This CDR3 region has 16 residues. DNA for the CDR3: TGTGCCAGCTCCTTCGTGGCAGGGCGCGACGGCGGGGAGCTGTTTTTT. The encoded protein is CASSFVAGRDGGELFF.

The J gene is TRBJ2-7, the V gene TRBV2; no firm D call. The V end lost 1 base, the J end lost 2 bases, and 18 bases lay between the germline ends. CDR1 and CDR2 from the germline V gene are SNHLY and FYNNEI. CDR3 size: 17 residues. The CDR3 is CASSEGRLASSTYEQYF. The CDR3 coding sequence is TGTGCCAGCAGTGAAGGTCGGTTAGCTTCGAGTACCTACGAGCAGTACTTC. Using reference TRBV2 and TRBJ2-7 for the parts outside the CDR3, the full variable domain is EPEVTQTPSHQVTQMGQEVILRCVPISNHLYFYWYRQILGQKVEFLVSFYNNEISEKSEIFDDQFSVERPDGSNFTLKIRSTKLEDSAMYFCASSEGRLASSTYEQYFGPGTRLTVT.

The V call is TRBV25-1, the J call TRBJ2-3; a weak D match, TRBD2 (5 bases). CDR1 and CDR2 from the germline V gene are MGHDK and SYGVNS. Trimming stripped 1 base from V and 3 bases from J, with 8 bases between. CDR3 length: 14 amino acids. DNA of the CDR3: TGTGCCAGCAGTGAATTGAGAGGGACAGATACGCAGTATTTT. It specifies CASSELRGTDTQYF. Filled out from reference TRBV25-1 and TRBJ2-3, the complete variable domain reads EADIYQTPRYLVIGTGKKITLECSQTMGHDKMYWYQQDPGMELHLIHYSYGVNSTEKGDLSSESTVSRIRTEHFPLTLESARPSHTSQYLCASSELRGTDTQYFGPGTRLTVL.

CDR3 residues: CASSWGGQGASDEQFF. The CDR3, as DNA: TGTGCCAGCAGCTGGGGGGGACAGGGGGCGAGCGATGAGCAGTTCTTC. The V and J genes are TRBV11-3 and TRBJ2-1; 12 nucleotides line up with TRBD1. The CDR3 sequence is 16 residues long. Germline V gene data show CDR1 as SGHNT and CDR2 as YENEEA. Germline trimming cut 4 bases from V and 8 bases from J; bases unmatched to any gene: 9.

In this sample, this clone turned up a few times. This rearrangement joins TRBV6-6 to TRBJ1-1, with D possibly being TRBD1 (6 bases). Germline-derived CDR1 and CDR2 are MNHNY and SVGAGI (reference sequence). The V and J ends lost 6 bases and 2 bases respectively, with 10 bases between them. The CDR3 runs to 13 residues. DNA for the CDR3: TGTGCCAGCAGCTTGACAGGAAACACTGAAGCTTTCTTT. Encoded protein: CASSLTGNTEAFF.

CDR3 amino acids: CAISHTGSSGNTIYF. In DNA form, the CDR3 reads TGTGCCATCAGCCACACCGGGAGCTCTGGAAACACCATATATTTT. The J gene is TRBJ1-3, the V gene TRBV10-3, with D hard to call. CDR3 size: 15 residues. The V gene lost 6 bases and the J gene lost 0 bases, with 12 bases spanning the gap. CDR1 ENHRY and CDR2 SYGVKD come from the germline V gene.

Here the CDR3 DNA reads TGTGCCAGCAGCTTGGGACTAGCGGGTTACAATGAGCAGTTCTTC. Translation gives CASSLGLAGYNEQFF. The chain combines TRBV5-5 with TRBJ2-1, with 10 bases aligning to TRBD2. This CDR3 contains 15 residues. The V gene end was trimmed by 0 bases and the J gene end by 4 bases; junction bases not matched to a gene: 1. CDR1 and CDR2 (germline): SGHKS, YYEKEE (reference sequence).

The chain carries TRBV28 and TRBJ1-4; D may be TRBD1 (5 bases). Germline loops: CDR1 MDHEN, CDR2 SYDVKM. The CDR3 has 17 amino acids. V shed 3 bases and J shed 0 bases, with 14 bases lying between them. Here the CDR3 DNA reads TGTGCCAGCAGTTTGGGGTGGGGGAACCCAACTAATGAAAAACTGTTTTTT. This encodes CASSLGWGNPTNEKLFF.

V is TRBV6-1 and J is TRBJ2-1; tentatively, D is TRBD2 (6 bases). The length of the CDR3 is 15 residues. Trimming pared 4 bases from V and 6 bases from J, leaving 16 bases between. Germline CDR1 is MNHNS and CDR2 is SASEGT. The CDR3 DNA reads as TGTGCCAGCAGTGGCCAACTAGCTAGCGTCAATGAGCAGTTCTTC. Protein product: CASSGQLASVNEQFF.

The chain links TRBV5-5 to TRBJ1-3; D is undetermined. Trimming left V 1 base short and J 1 base short, with 6 bases between. This CDR3 has 14 residues. The germline CDR1 and CDR2 sequences are SGHKS and YYEKEE (reference sequence). The chain's CDR3 is CASSLPGSGNTIYF. In nucleotides, the CDR3 is TGTGCCAGCAGCTTGCCGGGGTCTGGAAACACCATATATTTT.

This clone has a single count. V usage is TRBV4-2 and J usage is TRBJ1-4; D may be TRBD1 (5 bases). Trimming removed 4 bases from V and 6 bases from J, with 15 bases in between. This CDR3 is built from 15 residues. Germline CDR1 and CDR2: LGHNA and YNFKEQ. The CDR3 sequence is CASSRPGREDEKLFF. CDR3 nucleotide sequence: TGTGCCAGCAGCCGCCCGGGACGGGAAGATGAAAAACTGTTTTTT.

The chain uses TRBV2 and TRBJ2-5; D is unclear. Between the trimmed V and J ends, which lost 6 bases and 5 bases, there was a span of 10 bases. CDR3 size: 12 residues. The germline V gene has CDR1 SNHLY and CDR2 FYNNEI. In nucleotides, the CDR3 is TGTGCCAGCAGGGACCAGCGCGAGACCCAGTACTTC. It yields the protein CASRDQRETQYF.

This chain uses TRBV6-1 with TRBJ1-4, with 12 bases fitting TRBD1. The CDR3 runs to 14 residues. The J segment lost 8 bases and the V segment lost 10 bases, leaving 8 bases of the junction unmatched. CDR1 is MNHNS and CDR2 is SASEGT in the germline V gene. The CDR3 sequence is CAIPGQGASEKLFF. The CDR3 DNA sequence: TGTGCCATACCGGGACAGGGGGCGAGCGAAAAACTGTTTTTT.

The V call is TRBV19, the J call TRBJ1-5, with a weak D call TRBD1 (5 bases). Germline CDR1 is LNHDA and CDR2 is SQIVND (reference sequence). This CDR3 comprises 16 residues. Trimming shortened V by 7 bases and J by 6 bases, and 22 bases separated the two germline ends. CDR3 residues: CASNPGQGWGIQPQHF. Here the CDR3 DNA reads TGTGCCAGTAATCCCGGTCAGGGCTGGGGGATTCAGCCCCAGCATTTT.

This clone was observed a single time. The rearrangement joins TRBV4-2 to TRBJ1-2; TRBD1 matches 8 bases. CDR1 is LGHNA and CDR2 is YNFKEQ in the germline V gene. The CDR3 runs 16 residues. Germline trimming cut 1 base from V and 1 base from J; bases unmatched to any gene: 5. The CDR3 here is CASSQGTGNSNYGYTF. The CDR3 DNA sequence: TGTGCCAGCAGCCAAGGGACAGGGAATAGTAACTATGGCTACACCTTC.

Written as DNA, the CDR3 is TGTGCCAGCAGTGGGGGCGGGACAGGGGCCATGAACACTGAAGCTTTCTTT. This encodes CASSGGGTGAMNTEAFF. The chain carries TRBV2 and TRBJ1-1; TRBD1 aligns across 10 bases. With V trimmed by 4 bases and J by 0 bases, 8 bases remained unmatched. The CDR3 length is 17 residues. The germline V gene has CDR1 SNHLY and CDR2 FYNNEI.

This clone is a singleton in its sample. This chain links TRBV6-1 with TRBJ1-6; the D is unclear. The CDR3 sequence is 17 residues long. Trimming removed 2 bases from V and 7 bases from J, with 18 bases in between. The germline V gene encodes CDR1 MNHNS and CDR2 SASEGT. CDR3 protein: CASSEPGRGLRNSPLHF. The CDR3 nucleotides are TGTGCCAGCAGTGAACCCGGACGGGGTCTTCGGAATTCACCCCTCCACTTT.

The chain combines TRBV27 with TRBJ1-2; D remains ambiguous. This CDR3 is 14 amino acids long. CDR1 and CDR2 from the germline V gene are MNHEY and SMNVEV (reference sequence). The V and J ends lost 8 bases and 4 bases respectively, with 17 bases between them. The CDR3 DNA is TGTGCCAGCCGCCAGAATATTGGGGTCTATGGCTACACCTTC. This gives the protein CASRQNIGVYGYTF.

In its sample, this clone was seen once. The chain joins TRBV19 to TRBJ2-7; D possibly matches TRBD1 or TRBD2 (5 bases each). Trimming pared 5 bases from V and 2 bases from J, leaving 13 bases between. This CDR3 is 14 amino acids long. The germline V gene has CDR1 LNHDA and CDR2 SQIVND (reference sequence). CDR3 residues: CASSFRDRPYEQYF. CDR3 in DNA: TGTGCCAGTAGTTTCCGGGACCGACCCTACGAGCAGTACTTC.

The V gene is TRBV5-4, the J gene TRBJ2-1; possibly TRBD1 or TRBD2 for D (6 bases each). Deletions cut 0 bases from V and 0 bases from J, with 10 bases between. Per germline, CDR1 SGHNT and CDR2 YYREEE (reference sequence). The CDR3 runs 16 residues. The CDR3 nucleotides are TGTGCCAGCAGCTTGGCGGGGGCGGCCTCCTACAATGAGCAGTTCTTC. Amino acids: CASSLAGAASYNEQFF.

This clone has just one count. The genes are TRBV27 and TRBJ2-7; TRBD1 might be the D (6 bases). The V gene's germline CDR1 is MNHEY and CDR2 SMNVEV (reference sequence). Between the trimmed V and J ends, which lost 2 bases and 2 bases, there was a span of 13 bases. The CDR3 covers 15 residues. CDR3 protein: CASSLQGMGTYEQYF. DNA for the CDR3: TGTGCCAGCAGTTTACAGGGGATGGGGACCTACGAGCAGTACTTC.

This chain connects TRBV7-8 to TRBJ2-1, with TRBD2 matching 7 bases. V lost 0 bases to trimming and J lost 6 bases; unmatched junction nucleotides: 14. CDR3 length: 18 residues. CDR1 SGHVS and CDR2 FQNEAQ come from the germline V gene. As DNA, the CDR3 is TGTGCCAGCAGCTTAGCCCTACCTGAACGGGAGCGGGGCAATGAGCAGTTCTTC. Residues: CASSLALPERERGNEQFF.

This clone was observed once. This chain links TRBV27 with TRBJ1-2; TRBD1 matches at 7 bases. Germline CDR1 reads MNHEY; CDR2 reads SMNVEV (reference sequence). Germline trimming cut 6 bases from V and 2 bases from J; bases unmatched to any gene: 6. The CDR3 sequence is 14 residues long. CDR3 DNA sequence: TGTGCCAGCAGCCGGACAGGCCTAAACTATGGCTACACCTTC. Translating gives CASSRTGLNYGYTF.

The sample holds a few counts of this clone. The V and J genes are TRBV5-1 and TRBJ2-7; D may be TRBD2 (5 bases). Germline V CDR1 and CDR2: SGHRS, YFSETQ. The CDR3 is 12 residues long. Trimming pared 7 bases from V and 3 bases from J, leaving 11 bases between. CDR3 sequence (DNA): TGCGCCAGCGAGGGCCTCGACTACGAGCAGTACGTC. Its protein is CASEGLDYEQYV.

This clone was picked up one time. The chain uses TRBV29-1 and TRBJ2-1, with D perhaps TRBD2 (7 bases). Germline V lookup: CDR1 SQVTM, CDR2 ANQGSEA. The CDR3 is 16 residues long. V gave up 3 bases and J gave up 4 bases, with 19 bases separating them. This CDR3 reads CSVEGASSGRYNEQFF. Written as DNA, the CDR3 is TGCAGCGTTGAGGGGGCAAGTAGCGGGCGTTACAATGAGCAGTTCTTC.

This chain links TRBV6-4 with TRBJ2-1, with D perhaps being TRBD1 or TRBD2 (6 bases each). This CDR3 comprises 15 residues. Germline-derived CDR1 and CDR2 are MRHNA and SNTAGT. Trimming cost V 0 bases and J 8 bases, with 14 bases left between them. The CDR3 DNA is TGTGCCAGCAGTGACTCGGGGGGCGCTTCGGATGAGCAGTTCTTC. Translated: CASSDSGGASDEQFF.